This T cell receptor (beta chain) appears in the sequencing data of a study of blood T cell repertoires in COVID-19. Seattle patients were enrolled while actively infected and followed longitudinally. Using immunoSEQ multiplex PCR, the repertoire was profiled, and TCRdb retains in-frame clones only, with some absent. The sample carries under 300,000 clones, 86% recorded once. The CDR3 extends over 14 amino acids. Germline V gene sequence: CDR1 MNHEY, CDR2 SVGAGI. With 5 bases clipped from V and 5 bases from J, the junction kept 6 bases outside the gene matches. J is TRBJ1-2 and V is TRBV6-5; 9 bases line up with TRBD1. This receptor was identified in a woman in her 70s with COVID-19, enrolled during active disease. The sample taken for sequencing was peripheral blood. The CDR3, as DNA: TGTGCCAGCAGTCGTCTGGGACAGGGTTATGGCTACACCTTC. Translating it yields CASSRLGQGYGYTF.